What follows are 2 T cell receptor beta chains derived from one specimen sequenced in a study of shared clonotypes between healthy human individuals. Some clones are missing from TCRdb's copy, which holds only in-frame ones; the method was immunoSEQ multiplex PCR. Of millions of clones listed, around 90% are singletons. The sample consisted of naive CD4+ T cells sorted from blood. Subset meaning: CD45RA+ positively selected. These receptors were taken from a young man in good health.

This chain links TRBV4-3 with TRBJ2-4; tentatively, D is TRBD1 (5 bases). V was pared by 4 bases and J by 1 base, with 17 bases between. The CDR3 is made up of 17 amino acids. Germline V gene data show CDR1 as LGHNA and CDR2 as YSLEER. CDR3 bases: TGCGCCAGCAGCCGGAGACAGTTGATTGACGCCAAAAACATTCAGTACTTC. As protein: CASSRRQLIDAKNIQYF.

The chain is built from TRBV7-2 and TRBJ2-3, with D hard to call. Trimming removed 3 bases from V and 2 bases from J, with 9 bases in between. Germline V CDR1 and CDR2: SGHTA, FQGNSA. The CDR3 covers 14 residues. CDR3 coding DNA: TGTGCCAGCAGCTTTAGCCAGTTCACAGATACGCAGTATTTT. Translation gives CASSFSQFTDTQYF.